Below are 16 T cell receptor beta chains sequenced from a single sample in a study of cytomegalovirus exposure and HLA in healthy donors (dated by TCRdb to about 2017). The library relied on the immunoSEQ multiplex PCR assay. For the multiplex PCR, a mixture combining 60 forward primers for TCR Vbeta segments and 13 reverse primers for TCR Jbeta segments was used. The clones in this table, taken by TCRdb from immuneACCESS, are in-frame only. Not every clone is retained; where verified, under half of the shortfall comes from an unresolved V gene, and the cause of the rest is unknown. Counted in this sample were 100,000 or so clones; roughly 73% of them appeared once. About 8.3% of the sample is held by the ten biggest clonotypes. The sample was PBMCs. All receptors derive from a woman between 35 and 50 years old in good health and CMV-seropositive.

This clone was seen more than once but under ten times. The CDR3 nucleotides read TGCGCCAGCAGCCAAGCAGGGTTTGATGACACCGGGGAGCTGTTTTTT. It is translated as CASSQAGFDDTGELFF. This chain uses TRBV4-1 with TRBJ2-2, with D perhaps TRBD1 (5 bases). The CDR3 is 16 residues long. From germline, CDR1 is MGHRA and CDR2 YSYEKL. Trimming pared 1 base from V and 3 bases from J, leaving 12 bases between.

The chain recombines TRBV6-5 with TRBJ1-2; 9 bases agree with TRBD1. Germline lookup yields CDR1 MNHEY and CDR2 SVGAGI. This CDR3 contains 14 residues. The junction had 7 bases not matched to a gene; V was cut back by 3 bases and J by 8 bases. CDR3 residues: CASSYDRGTGGYTF. CDR3 bases: TGTGCCAGCAGTTATGACAGGGGGACGGGCGGCTACACCTTC.

The V call is TRBV18, the J call TRBJ2-2; D is ambiguous. Germline-derived CDR1 and CDR2 are KGHSH and LQKENI. V was shortened by 2 bases and J by 4 bases, with 11 bases between the two germline ends. This CDR3 is built from 15 residues. In DNA, the CDR3 is TGTGCCAGCTCACCAGCCGGGTTGAGCACCGGGGAGCTGTTTTTT. Its translation is CASSPAGLSTGELFF.

The rearrangement links TRBV2 to TRBJ2-3, with 12 bases matching TRBD2. Trimming removed 8 bases from V and 0 bases from J; junction bases left unmatched: 9. The CDR3 runs 17 residues. Germline-derived CDR1 and CDR2 are SNHLY and FYNNEI. The chain's CDR3 is CASSLRTSGTSTDTQYF. CDR3 bases: TGTGCCAGCTCCCTCAGGACTAGCGGGACTAGCACAGATACGCAGTATTTT.

The genes are TRBV5-1 and TRBJ2-3, with a possible D match to TRBD1 (5 bases). V was clipped by 5 bases and J by 0 bases, with 7 bases between them. The CDR3 is 13 residues long. The germline gives CDR1 SGHRS, CDR2 YFSETQ. The CDR3 is CASSQGSTDTQYF. In DNA form, the CDR3 reads TGCGCCAGCAGTCAGGGAAGCACAGATACGCAGTATTTT.

The sample holds one count of this clone. The chain combines TRBV6-1 with TRBJ2-1, with unresolved D. From germline, CDR1 is MNHNS and CDR2 SASEGT. This CDR3 is built from 12 residues. The V end was cut by 1 base, the J end by 6 bases, with 4 bases between. The CDR3 DNA follows: TGTGCCAGCAGTGAAGTGGCCAATGAGCAGTTCTTC. Protein product: CASSEVANEQFF.

CDR3: CATTGGSSNQPQHF. The CDR3 bases are TGTGCCACCACAGGGGGCAGTAGCAATCAGCCCCAGCATTTT. V is TRBV15 and J is TRBJ1-5, with 8 bases that match TRBD1. V shed 7 bases and J 0 bases; nucleotides not matched to a gene: 2. This CDR3 contains 14 residues. Germline CDR1 LNHNV, CDR2 YYDKDF (reference sequence).

The chain couples TRBV28 to TRBJ1-4; TRBD1 is a possible D gene (6 bases). This CDR3 region has 14 residues. Trimming pared 6 bases from V and 5 bases from J, leaving 13 bases between. Germline-derived CDR1 and CDR2 are MDHEN and SYDVKM. The CDR3 DNA is TGTGCCAGCAGATGGTGGGGGGGCAATGAAAAACTGTTTTTT. Translation: CASRWWGGNEKLFF.

This clone was picked up one time. This CDR3 is CASSQRTGVETQYF. The CDR3 nucleotides read TGCGCCAGCAGCCAAAGGACAGGGGTTGAGACCCAGTACTTC. This sequence joins TRBV4-1 and TRBJ2-5; 9 bases match TRBD1. V was pared by 2 bases and J by 5 bases, with 3 bases of the junction left unmatched. The CDR3 length is 14 residues. The germline V gene has CDR1 MGHRA and CDR2 YSYEKL.

The rearrangement joins TRBV28 to TRBJ1-2; possibly TRBD1 for D (6 bases). The CDR3 extends over 15 amino acids. From germline, CDR1 is MDHEN and CDR2 SYDVKM. V lost 2 bases and J lost 11, with 21 bases in between. The CDR3 bases are TGTGCCAGCAGTTTAACTGGACAGTTCTTTTATTTTTACACCTTC. Translating it yields CASSLTGQFFYFYTF.

This chain links TRBV28 with TRBJ2-7, with 10 bases that match TRBD2. This CDR3 spans 13 amino acids. Germline CDR1 is MDHEN and CDR2 is SYDVKM. V was pared by 2 bases and J by 7 bases, with 2 bases of the junction left unmatched. CDR3 nucleotides: TGTGCCAGCAGTTTACTAGCGGGAGATGAGCAGTACTTC. Its translation: CASSLLAGDEQYF. The whole variable domain, filled in from reference TRBV28 and TRBJ2-7, reads DVKVTQSSRYLVKRTGEKVFLECVQDMDHENMFWYRQDPGLGLRLIYFSYDVKMKEKGDIPEGYSVSREKKERFSLILESASTNQTSMYLCASSLLAGDEQYFGPGTRLTVT.

The table lists this clone with a few counts. The gene calls are TRBV4-2 and TRBJ2-5; a possible D gene is TRBD2 (6 bases). This CDR3 is built from 15 residues. Germline loops: CDR1 LGHNA, CDR2 YNFKEQ. The V end lost 0 bases, the J end lost 7 bases, and 15 bases lay between the germline ends. The CDR3 sequence is CASSQDGSVGGTQYF. The DNA of the CDR3 is TGTGCCAGCAGCCAAGATGGGTCTGTCGGGGGGACCCAGTACTTC.

V gene TRBV6-4 combines with J gene TRBJ2-5; TRBD2 agrees at 8 bases. Germline trimming cut 3 bases from V and 2 bases from J; bases unmatched to any gene: 5. Germline V gene sequence: CDR1 MRHNA, CDR2 SNTAGT. The CDR3 is made up of 15 amino acids. The CDR3 loop reads CASSEGASGQETQYF. The CDR3 DNA is TGTGCCAGCAGTGAGGGGGCTAGCGGGCAAGAGACCCAGTACTTC.

V and J are TRBV7-9 and TRBJ2-1; 8 bases are a match to TRBD2. V shed 4 bases and J 14 bases; nucleotides not matched to a gene: 19. This CDR3 contains 16 residues. Germline V gene data show CDR1 as SEHNR and CDR2 as FQNEAQ (reference sequence). The CDR3 loop reads CASSSYGGGLGAREFF. In DNA, the CDR3 is TGTGCCAGCAGCTCATATGGCGGGGGGCTCGGTGCTAGGGAGTTCTTC.

The chain recombines TRBV7-2 with TRBJ1-6; a possible D gene is TRBD1 (5 bases). This CDR3 comprises 13 residues. Trimming pared 2 bases from V and 7 bases from J, leaving 6 bases between. Germline values: CDR1 SGHTA, CDR2 FQGNSA. In nucleotides, the CDR3 is TGTGCCAGCAGCTTACAGGGAAATTCACCCCTCCACTTT. It specifies CASSLQGNSPLHF.

This chain links TRBV19 with TRBJ1-6, with 9 bases that match TRBD1. Germline CDR1 LNHDA, CDR2 SQIVND (reference sequence). The V and J ends lost 7 bases and 6 bases, in that order; junction bases with no gene match: 7. CDR3 length equals 15 residues. CDR3 in amino acids: CASTEQGAGNSPLHF. In DNA, the CDR3 is TGTGCCAGTACCGAACAGGGGGCTGGTAATTCACCCCTCCACTTT.